This T cell receptor beta chain was documented in a study of blood T cells in healthy people across ages (dated by TCRdb to about 2015). Background on the whole study: In model experiments, template switching captured about one uniquely barcoded TCR beta cDNA molecule for every two T cells. Using the same blood draw, the study looked at two additional independent replicas of 1 million unique cDNA reads for two donors, one aged 18 to 29 and the other aged 80 or older. The donors were divided into four age groups: young (average around 15 years), middle-aged (under 40), aged (about 56) and long-lived (roughly 82). Donors of different ages were randomly distributed across sequencing lanes to avoid experimental bias. Age-related changes in TCR beta repertoire diversity were measured in the study by deep sequencing normalized with unique cDNA molecular identifiers.

The roughly 42 donors, aged about 6 to 95 years, were systemically healthy Caucasian individuals from Russia. Each donor gave ten milliliters of peripheral blood, drawn into EDTA-treated Vacutainer tubes. Ficoll-Paque density-gradient centrifugation was used to isolate PBMCs, with at least 6 million per sample. Trizol reagent was used to extract total RNA from PBMCs, with at least 5.5 micrograms per sample. Naive CD45RAhigh/CD27high T cell percentages were measured by flow cytometry on a PBMC aliquot from every donor. Counted from cysteine to phenylalanine, this CDR3 has 13 amino acids. Just CDR3 DNA is preserved here, 39 bases in frame from base 1. CDR1 and CDR2 are read off the germline V gene as SQVTM and ANQGSEA. About this clonotype: The clone's antigen remains unknown. Base qualities are not recorded, but no much larger clone differs from it by a single base.

Study-wide findings and limitations: Compared with the aged group, the long-lived group had more naive CD4+ T cells, fewer expanded clones and increased TCR diversity, suggesting age selection. Because donor CMV infection status was unknown, age-related changes in expanded clonotypes were potentially confounded. As age increased, observed TCR beta diversity per million T cells dropped in a roughly linear way, and a significant reduction was already evident by age roughly 40. Estimates of total diversity from one million sequenced T cells were regarded as lower bounds and underestimates. Bulk unsorted PBMC profiling prevented conclusive comparison of naive and antigen-experienced compartments. A strong correlation was found between observed TCR beta diversity and the percentage of naive T cells measured by flow cytometry.

The library was built by means of 5' RACE. Sequencing was performed on an Illumina HiSeq 2500. The second PCR ran for about 7 to 11 cycles and used a J-beta primer mix along with a sample-barcoded 5' primer. A unique molecular identifier was introduced onto each TCR beta cDNA molecule by a template-switch 5' adaptor carrying 12 random nucleotides. Each sample yielded at least 2.5 million CDR3-containing paired-end reads. First-strand cDNA was synthesized from all RNA with the Mint cDNA synthesis kit, primed by a TRBC-specific oligonucleotide. Following uracil-DNA glycosylase treatment, a first 18-cycle PCR with universal primers M1SS and BC2_uni_R was performed on all cDNA. As for the authors' bioinformatics: Normalization of each sample was performed by random selection of 1 million high-quality reads, each carrying a distinct molecular identifier. Reads with shared molecular identifiers were discarded instead of being binned into consensus sequences. CDR3 identification, clonotype clustering and error correction used MiTCR with a Q25 quality threshold and the strictest error-elimination algorithm. A nonparametric unseen species model with Euler transformation was used to estimate lower-bound total TCR beta diversity. TCRdb took the public reads, trimmed them with fastp at Q25, ran MiXCR for clone calling and kept in-frame beta chains. Duplicate CDR3 protein sequences are folded into a single record with the most common DNA and genes. Clone size and V and J calls follow TCRdb, not the original study. The sample records around 800,000 distinct CDR3 sequences, less than 60% of which are singletons. Together, the top ten hold 15% to 20% of the sample.

The sequencing sample was made of blood. The chain is made from TRBV29-1 and TRBJ2-3, and possibly TRBD2, on 5 matching bases. The receptor was isolated from an older man in good health. The DNA sequence is given as TGCGGCGCAAGCTCTTTCCGAGGGGATACGCAGTATTTT. Translated, this is CGASSFRGDTQYF.